The 26 T cell receptor beta chains reported below all come from one sample, sequenced in a study of OX40 agonist ivuxolimab in advanced cancers. The protocol was immunoSEQ multiplex PCR, while the TCRdb copy is restricted to in-frame clones and leaves out a portion. The sample gives 30,000 or so clones, 82% of which show up once; roughly 22% is in the top ten. The sequenced sample was CD4+ or CD8+ T cells sorted from blood, obtained in a trial of the OX40 agonist ivuxolimab. All receptors derive from an adult with an advanced solid tumor such as melanoma, head and neck, liver or kidney cancer.

The V call is TRBV2, the J call TRBJ2-2; 12 bases are shared with TRBD2. This CDR3 region has 15 residues. The V segment lost 6 bases and the J segment 7 bases; nucleotides outside the gene matches: 6. The germline gives CDR1 SNHLY, CDR2 FYNNEI. The CDR3 DNA follows: TGTGCCAGCAGCCGGACTAGCGGGATAGACGGGGAGCTGTTTTTT. The encoded protein is CASSRTSGIDGELFF.

This chain's CDR3 is CASSNFYEQYF. CDR3 nucleotides: TGTGCCAGCAGCAATTTCTACGAGCAGTACTTC. The chain employs TRBV6-5 and TRBJ2-7; no definite D call. The germline CDR1 and CDR2 sequences are MNHEY and SVGAGI. The CDR3 has 11 residues. The ends were cut back, 6 bases at V and 3 bases at J, with 6 bases in the middle.

The chain has TRBV28 and TRBJ2-1, with TRBD1 matching over 8 bases. Germline assignment: CDR1 MDHEN and CDR2 SYDVKM. After removal of 6 bases from V and 10 bases from J, the junction contained 11 bases not matched to a gene. CDR3 length: 14 residues. Written as DNA, the CDR3 is TGTGCCAGCAGCCCAACCTCCAGGGGGCGCGAGCAGTTCTTC. Its protein product is CASSPTSRGREQFF.

V and J are TRBV6-6 and TRBJ2-7; D unclear. Trimming removed 3 bases from V and 1 base from J, with 10 bases in between. The CDR3 totals 14 residues. Germline-derived CDR1 and CDR2 are MNHNY and SVGAGI (reference sequence). The CDR3 DNA follows: TGTGCCAGCAGTTATCGGGCGGAGTCCTACGAGCAGTACTTC. Protein sequence: CASSYRAESYEQYF.

The chain employs TRBV19 and TRBJ1-6; D uncertain. V lost 7 bases, J lost 7 bases, and 11 bases lay in between. In germline, CDR1 is LNHDA, CDR2 SQIVND (reference sequence). The CDR3 is 13 amino acids. The CDR3 protein is CASNFGENSPLHF. CDR3 DNA sequence: TGTGCCAGTAATTTCGGAGAAAATTCACCCCTCCACTTT.

This chain joins TRBV7-8 and TRBJ1-5; 8 bases are shared with TRBD1. The CDR3 extends over 16 amino acids. With V trimmed by 5 bases and J by 7 bases, 13 bases remained unmatched. Germline V gene lookup returns CDR1 SGHVS and CDR2 FQNEAQ. In DNA form, the CDR3 reads TGTGCCAGCAGCGTCAGGACAGGGTACGCCTTCCAGCCCCAGCATTTT. The encoded protein is CASSVRTGYAFQPQHF.

The rearrangement uses TRBV5-1 and TRBJ1-4; D not certain. The germline V gene encodes CDR1 SGHRS and CDR2 YFSETQ. The CDR3 is 16 amino acids. Trimming pared 5 bases from V and 4 bases from J, leaving 18 bases between. CDR3 loop: CASSFNGVQHNEKLFF. The DNA of the CDR3 is TGCGCCAGCAGTTTTAATGGTGTTCAACATAATGAAAAACTGTTTTTT.

The chain links TRBV19 to TRBJ2-5; the D gene is possibly TRBD1 (5 bases). Germline V gene data show CDR1 as LNHDA and CDR2 as SQIVND (reference sequence). Trimming stripped 6 bases from V and 4 bases from J, with 21 bases between. There are 16 residues in the CDR3. In DNA form, the CDR3 reads TGTGCCAGTAGAACAGGCATAGCCGCGGTAGGAGAGACCCAGTACTTC. Amino acids: CASRTGIAAVGETQYF.

V usage is TRBV28 and J usage is TRBJ1-2; D is uncertain. The CDR3 has 14 residues. V lost 3 bases and J 0 bases, leaving 8 bases between the germline ends. Germline V gives CDR1 MDHEN, CDR2 SYDVKM. The CDR3 bases are TGTGCCAGCAGTTTGGGCATAACTAACTATGGCTACACCTTC. This sequence encodes CASSLGITNYGYTF.

The chain employs TRBV15 and TRBJ1-5; weak D call: TRBD1 (5 bases). This CDR3 has 16 residues. Germline V gives CDR1 LNHNV, CDR2 YYDKDF (reference sequence). V was pared by 0 bases and J by 0 bases, with 9 bases between. The CDR3 nucleotides read TGTGCCACCAGCAGAGAATCGGGGCGTAGCAATCAGCCCCAGCATTTT. It codes for CATSRESGRSNQPQHF.

The rearrangement joins TRBV6-5 to TRBJ2-1, with 9 nucleotides matching TRBD2. J gave up 6 bases and V 6 bases, and 6 bases lay outside the gene matches. CDR3 length equals 14 residues. The germline gives CDR1 MNHEY, CDR2 SVGAGI. This CDR3 is CASRLAGASNEQFF. In DNA form, the CDR3 reads TGTGCCAGCAGATTAGCGGGAGCTAGCAATGAGCAGTTCTTC.

This clone occurred a few times. The chain carries TRBV6-1 and TRBJ1-2; unclear D gene. The germline CDR1 and CDR2 sequences are MNHNS and SASEGT. This CDR3 has 13 amino acids. Trimming stripped 0 bases from V and 8 bases from J, with 10 bases between. The CDR3 DNA sequence: TGTGCCAGCAGTGAAGCGCAACTCTGGGGCTACACCTTC. Protein: CASSEAQLWGYTF.

The chain recombines TRBV6-5 with TRBJ1-5; D is undetermined. CDR1 is MNHEY and CDR2 is SVGAGI in the germline V gene. There are 14 residues in the CDR3. V was cut by 4 bases and J by 4 bases, with 11 bases left in between. CDR3 amino acids: CASSWLGVNQPQHF. DNA for the CDR3: TGTGCCAGCAGTTGGCTGGGTGTGAATCAGCCCCAGCATTTT.

J is TRBJ1-1 and V is TRBV4-1; D uncertain. There are 17 residues in the CDR3. V lost 0 bases and J lost 0, with 14 bases in between. Germline V gives CDR1 MGHRA, CDR2 YSYEKL. DNA for the CDR3: TGCGCCAGCAGCCAAGATCCCCGGGGTAGTTTGAACACTGAAGCTTTCTTT. Amino acids: CASSQDPRGSLNTEAFF.

V and J are TRBV27 and TRBJ2-7; perhaps TRBD2 as D (6 bases). The CDR3 is made up of 15 amino acids. V dropped 3 bases and J dropped 2 bases, with 14 bases sitting between them. Germline V gene data show CDR1 as MNHEY and CDR2 as SMNVEV (reference sequence). As DNA, the CDR3 is TGTGCCAGCAGTTTCTTCGCGGGAACCACCTACGAGCAGTACTTC. Translation gives CASSFFAGTTYEQYF.

CDR3 nucleotides: TGTGCCAGCAGCTTAGGAGAGGCAGATACGCAGTATTTT. Encoded protein: CASSLGEADTQYF. This chain connects TRBV7-2 to TRBJ2-3; no clear D. The ends were cut back, 1 base at V and 4 bases at J, with 6 bases in the middle. CDR3 length: 13 amino acids. The V gene's germline CDR1 is SGHTA and CDR2 FQGNSA. The complete variable domain, with remaining parts taken from reference TRBV7-2 and TRBJ2-3, reads GAGVSQSPSNKVTEKGKDVELRCDPISGHTALYWYRQSLGQGLEFLIYFQGNSAPDKSGLPSDRFSAERTGGSVSTLTIQRTQQEDSAVYLCASSLGEADTQYFGPGTRLTVL.

The gene calls are TRBV23-1 and TRBJ2-7; D not certain. TRBV23-1 is flagged as an ORF with uncertain function. Trimming took off 0 bases at V and 5 bases at J, with 11 bases between the two ends. The CDR3 contains 14 residues. For the CDR3, the DNA is TGCGCCAGCAGTCAATCCGGCCTCCGGGACGAGCAGTACTTC. This encodes CASSQSGLRDEQYF.

The table lists this clone with a few counts. The chain carries TRBV7-8 and TRBJ2-5; weak D call: TRBD2 (6 bases). Germline V gene sequence: CDR1 SGHVS, CDR2 FQNEAQ. CDR3 length: 16 residues. The V gene lost 5 bases and the J gene lost 7 bases, with 23 bases spanning the gap. CDR3 loop: CASSHNRIGGTRTQYF. Written as DNA, the CDR3 is TGTGCCAGCAGCCATAACAGGATTGGCGGGACCAGGACCCAGTACTTC.

This rearrangement joins TRBV6-5 to TRBJ1-5; the D is unclear. This CDR3 contains 13 residues. Germline V gives CDR1 MNHEY, CDR2 SVGAGI. The V and J ends lost 5 bases and 1 base respectively, with 6 bases between them. The CDR3 nucleotides read TGTGCCAGCAGTGGGCAAAGCAATCAGCCCCAGCATTTT. Translating gives CASSGQSNQPQHF.

The chain is built from TRBV9 and TRBJ2-7; 11 bases fit TRBD1. The V segment lost 5 bases and the J segment 0 bases; nucleotides outside the gene matches: 10. CDR3 length: 17 residues. Germline V CDR1 and CDR2: SGDLS, YYNGEE. The chain's CDR3 is CASSTSVDRGRSYEQYF. CDR3 nucleotide sequence: TGTGCCAGCAGTACCTCCGTGGACAGGGGGCGCTCCTACGAGCAGTACTTC.

The rearrangement uses TRBV15 and TRBJ1-5, with a weak D call TRBD1 (6 bases). V lost 1 base to trimming and J lost 4 bases, with 11 bases between them. Germline-derived CDR1 and CDR2 are LNHNV and YYDKDF (reference sequence). This CDR3 is built from 15 residues. CDR3 loop: CATSRAGGANQPQHF. In nucleotides, the CDR3 is TGTGCCACCAGCAGAGCTGGGGGGGCGAATCAGCCCCAGCATTTT.

The chain links TRBV10-3 to TRBJ2-7, with 14 nucleotides matching TRBD2. V was pared by 7 bases and J by 5 bases, with 10 bases of the junction left unmatched. CDR1 and CDR2 (germline): ENHRY, SYGVKD. The CDR3 spans 16 residues. CDR3 DNA: TGTGCCATCACCCCCCGACTAGCGGGAGGGACGGACGAGCAGTACTTC. Protein: CAITPRLAGGTDEQYF.

This clone has more than one count but fewer than ten. The chain is built from TRBV4-3 and TRBJ2-3, with 12 bases fitting TRBD2. The germline V gene encodes CDR1 LGHNA and CDR2 YSLEER. J was trimmed by 0 bases and V by 1 base; bases with no gene match: 2. This CDR3 comprises 17 residues. As DNA, the CDR3 is TGCGCCAGCAGCCAAGTCGGACTAGCGGGAAGCACAGATACGCAGTATTTT. Protein: CASSQVGLAGSTDTQYF.

The chain uses TRBV27 and TRBJ1-5, with D perhaps matching TRBD1 (5 bases). Germline V CDR1 and CDR2: MNHEY, SMNVEV (reference sequence). The V gene lost 3 bases and the J gene lost 4 bases, with 7 bases spanning the gap. CDR3 length: 13 amino acids. Here the CDR3 DNA reads TGTGCCAGCAGTTTTCAGGGAAATCAGCCCCAGCATTTT. It specifies CASSFQGNQPQHF.

This clone has more than one count but fewer than ten. The chain couples TRBV6-5 to TRBJ1-5; 8 nucleotides align to TRBD1. V shed 5 bases and J 9 bases; nucleotides not matched to a gene: 9. Per the germline V gene, CDR1 is MNHEY and CDR2 is SVGAGI. The CDR3 is 14 amino acids. CDR3 DNA: TGTGCCAGCAGTGACGACAGGGGCGGGCGGCCCCAGCATTTT. It translates to CASSDDRGGRPQHF.

The genes are TRBV7-2 and TRBJ2-1, with TRBD2 matching over 11 bases. J lost 5 bases, V lost 5 bases, and 5 bases had no gene match. The CDR3 is 15 residues long. Germline V gene lookup returns CDR1 SGHTA and CDR2 FQGNSA. The chain's CDR3 is CASSPGTSGNNEQFF. The DNA for the CDR3 is TGTGCCAGCAGCCCCGGGACTAGCGGCAACAATGAGCAGTTCTTC.